One sample yielded the 30 T cell receptor beta chains listed below, sequenced in a study of OX40 agonist ivuxolimab in advanced cancers. Data came from immunoSEQ multiplex PCR; TCRdb stores just in-frame clones and leaves some out. This table holds about 58,000 clones, about 87% found once. The sequencing here drew on CD4+ or CD8+ T cells sorted from blood, taken in a trial of the OX40 agonist ivuxolimab. The source is an adult with an advanced solid tumor such as melanoma, head and neck, liver or kidney cancer.

This sequence joins TRBV10-3 and TRBJ1-2, with D possibly matching TRBD1 (5 bases). There are 15 residues in the CDR3. CDR1 and CDR2 from the germline V gene are ENHRY and SYGVKD. Trimming took off 3 bases at V and 7 bases at J, with 18 bases between the two ends. The CDR3 protein is CAISDPAPGKSGYTF. The CDR3 nucleotides read TGTGCCATCAGTGACCCTGCGCCAGGGAAGAGTGGCTACACCTTC.

The rearrangement joins TRBV5-4 to TRBJ1-1; unclear D gene. V was cut by 0 bases and J by 6 bases, with 6 bases left in between. The CDR3 loop spans 12 amino acids. The germline V gene encodes CDR1 SGHNT and CDR2 YYREEE (reference sequence). This CDR3 reads CASSLDLAEAFF. CDR3 bases: TGTGCCAGCAGCTTGGATTTAGCTGAAGCTTTCTTT.

The chain uses TRBV6-6 and TRBJ2-7, with TRBD1 identical over 9 bases. Germline V lookup: CDR1 MNHNY, CDR2 SVGAGI (reference sequence). The CDR3 length is 13 residues. J lost 11 bases, V lost 6 bases, and 11 bases had no gene match. Written as DNA, the CDR3 is TGTGCCAGCAGCCCCGGACAGGGGAGAATGGAGTACTTC. Encoded protein: CASSPGQGRMEYF.

The chain combines TRBV7-9 with TRBJ2-5; 7 nucleotides agree with TRBD2. The CDR3 totals 16 residues. Germline values: CDR1 SEHNR, CDR2 FQNEAQ (reference sequence). Trimming took 4 bases from V and 0 from J; bases not matched to a gene: 8. The CDR3 reads CASSSYVGTNQETQYF. The CDR3 region has the DNA TGTGCCAGCAGCTCCTACGTCGGGACTAACCAAGAGACCCAGTACTTC.

V is TRBV6-6 and J is TRBJ2-3; 10 bases are shared with TRBD1. V lost 2 bases and J lost 1; bases outside the gene matches: 0. The CDR3 length is 15 residues. Germline V gene data show CDR1 as MNHNY and CDR2 as SVGAGI (reference sequence). CDR3 sequence reads: CASSYGTGGTDTQYF. Written as DNA, the CDR3 is TGTGCCAGCAGTTACGGGACAGGGGGCACAGATACGCAGTATTTT.

V is TRBV5-6 and J is TRBJ1-5; TRBD1 is a possible D gene (5 bases). With 1 base removed from V and 7 bases from J, the gap between germline ends came to 12 bases. CDR3 size: 14 residues. The V gene's germline CDR1 is SGHDT and CDR2 YYEEEE. CDR3 sequence: CASSLMGLQQPQHF. CDR3 nucleotides: TGTGCCAGCAGCTTGATGGGGCTTCAACAGCCCCAGCATTTT.

This chain links TRBV28 with TRBJ1-5; tentative D call: TRBD1 (6 bases). V gave up 10 bases and J gave up 4 bases, with 11 bases separating them. The CDR3 contains 12 residues. Germline V CDR1 and CDR2: MDHEN, SYDVKM. The CDR3 loop reads CATRGGNQPQHF. Written as DNA, the CDR3 is TGTGCCACCAGAGGGGGTAATCAGCCCCAGCATTTT.

V gene TRBV5-1 combines with J gene TRBJ2-3, with D possibly TRBD1 on 6 matching bases. This CDR3 is built from 14 residues. V lost 2 bases, J lost 1 base, and 8 bases lay in between. Germline CDR1 SGHRS, CDR2 YFSETQ. The CDR3 bases are TGCGCCAGCAGCTTCGCAGGGGGCACAGATACGCAGTATTTT. This translates into CASSFAGGTDTQYF.

V usage is TRBV2 and J usage is TRBJ2-1, with TRBD2 matching over 14 bases. This CDR3 contains 16 residues. The germline gives CDR1 SNHLY, CDR2 FYNNEI. Losses at the gene ends were 6 bases for V and 6 bases for J; bases not matched to a gene: 7. The CDR3 nucleotides are TGTGCCAGCAGCGGACTAGCGGGAGGCAATTTCAATGAGCAGTTCTTC. Protein product: CASSGLAGGNFNEQFF.

V gene TRBV7-2 combines with J gene TRBJ2-3; a possible D gene is TRBD2 (6 bases). CDR1 and CDR2 from the germline V gene are SGHTA and FQGNSA. The V gene lost 5 bases and the J gene lost 1 base, with 16 bases spanning the gap. The CDR3 runs to 16 residues. This chain's CDR3 is CASSPSGGLGTDTQYF. The CDR3 DNA sequence: TGTGCCAGCAGCCCCTCCGGGGGATTGGGCACAGATACGCAGTATTTT.

The chain combines TRBV4-1 with TRBJ2-5; the match to TRBD2 covers 8 bases. The trim removed 2 bases at V and 2 bases at J, leaving 13 bases unmatched. The V gene's germline CDR1 is MGHRA and CDR2 YSYEKL. The length of the CDR3 is 18 residues. The DNA of the CDR3 is TGCGCCAGCAGCCAAACAATACTTATAGCGGGACCACAAGAGACCCAGTACTTC. It yields the protein CASSQTILIAGPQETQYF.

CDR3 residues: CASSFEDYGYTF. The CDR3 DNA follows: TGTGCCAGCAGTTTTGAGGATTATGGCTACACCTTC. The V and J genes are TRBV28 and TRBJ1-2, with unresolved D. V dropped 3 bases and J dropped 5 bases, with 7 bases sitting between them. The V gene's germline CDR1 is MDHEN and CDR2 SYDVKM. The CDR3 covers 12 residues.

V usage is TRBV7-3 and J usage is TRBJ2-7, with D tentatively TRBD2 (6 bases). The CDR3 contains 13 residues. Germline CDR1 is SGHTA and CDR2 is FQGTGA. Trimming removed 5 bases from V and 6 bases from J, with 14 bases in between. CDR3 region: CASSLQEGLEQYF. CDR3 coding DNA: TGTGCCAGCAGCCTACAGGAGGGGCTCGAGCAGTACTTC.

A single count supports this clone. The V call is TRBV4-3, the J call TRBJ2-5; TRBD2 agrees at 7 bases. The germline gives CDR1 LGHNA, CDR2 YSLEER. The CDR3 loop spans 14 amino acids. V gave up 3 bases and J gave up 2 bases; unmatched junction bases: 3. The CDR3 nucleotides read TGCGCCAGCAGCCACGGGGGGAGTCAAGAGACCCAGTACTTC. Translated, it gives CASSHGGSQETQYF.

The V gene is TRBV6-5, the J gene TRBJ1-5; a weak D match, TRBD1 (6 bases). V dropped 4 bases and J dropped 6 bases, with 13 bases sitting between them. CDR3 length: 14 amino acids. The V gene's germline CDR1 is MNHEY and CDR2 SVGAGI. CDR3 nucleotides: TGTGCCAGCAGTTCGATACAGGGCACTCAGCCCCAGCATTTT. It yields the protein CASSSIQGTQPQHF.

This clone was counted a single time. The V gene is TRBV5-1, the J gene TRBJ2-7, with D tentatively TRBD1 or TRBD2 (5 bases each). Trimming took 4 bases from V and 2 from J, leaving 19 bases between them. This CDR3 has 16 amino acids. Germline V lookup: CDR1 SGHRS, CDR2 YFSETQ. CDR3 in DNA: TGCGCCAGCAGCGAGAACCCCGGGGCCCAAACCTACGAGCAGTACTTC. This codes for CASSENPGAQTYEQYF.

This chain uses TRBV5-1 with TRBJ2-1; 8 bases are a match to TRBD1. Looked up from germline, CDR1 is SGHRS and CDR2 is YFSETQ. The CDR3 has 15 amino acids. The ends lost 0 bases at V and 13 bases at J; junction bases unmatched: 12. This chain's CDR3 is CASSLEITGGQVQFF. As DNA, the CDR3 is TGCGCCAGCAGCTTGGAAATTACAGGGGGTCAGGTACAGTTCTTC.

The gene calls are TRBV6-5 and TRBJ1-2; D remains ambiguous. The CDR3 is 16 amino acids. Germline values: CDR1 MNHEY, CDR2 SVGAGI. The germline V and J ends were trimmed by 0 bases and 4 bases, with 15 bases remaining between them. CDR3 sequence: CASSYSSKRVGYGYTF. DNA for the CDR3: TGTGCCAGCAGTTACTCGAGCAAAAGGGTCGGCTATGGCTACACCTTC.

This clone was detected once. This chain uses TRBV10-3 with TRBJ1-5; no clear D. This CDR3 region has 15 residues. V was clipped by 6 bases and J by 2 bases, with 14 bases between them. The germline gives CDR1 ENHRY, CDR2 SYGVKD. The CDR3 spells CAISDGLKGNQPQHF. The CDR3 DNA follows: TGTGCCATCAGCGATGGTCTCAAAGGCAATCAGCCCCAGCATTTT.

This chain uses TRBV19 with TRBJ2-2; D is uncertain. Germline V gene data show CDR1 as LNHDA and CDR2 as SQIVND (reference sequence). Trimming took off 7 bases at V and 3 bases at J, with 12 bases between the two ends. This CDR3 spans 14 amino acids. The CDR3, as DNA: TGTGCCAGTACCTTGAGGCAGCACACCGGGGAGCTGTTTTTT. Its translation is CASTLRQHTGELFF.

The chain links TRBV5-4 to TRBJ1-4; 7 positions agree with TRBD1. V lost 4 bases to trimming and J lost 7 bases; unmatched junction nucleotides: 10. The germline V gene has CDR1 SGHNT and CDR2 YYREEE (reference sequence). This CDR3 spans 15 amino acids. The CDR3 protein is CASSTTRDSGEKLFF. CDR3 nucleotides: TGTGCCAGCAGCACAACCCGGGACAGTGGTGAAAAACTGTTTTTT.

This clone has just one count. The chain couples TRBV27 to TRBJ2-3, with TRBD2 as a possible D gene (6 bases). V lost 6 bases, J lost 3 bases, and 10 bases lay in between. CDR1 MNHEY and CDR2 SMNVEV come from the germline V gene (reference sequence). This CDR3 contains 13 residues. CDR3: CASRLSGTDTQYF. For the CDR3, the DNA is TGTGCCAGCAGGTTAAGCGGGACAGATACGCAGTATTTT.

The chain joins TRBV30 to TRBJ1-2; D possibly corresponds to TRBD1 (5 bases). This CDR3 spans 12 amino acids. CDR1 GTSNPN and CDR2 SVGIG come from the germline V gene (reference sequence). V was shortened by 4 bases and J by 7 bases, with 13 bases between the two germline ends. CDR3 in DNA: TGTGCCTGGACCCCACTGGGGGGTGGCTACACCTTC. It is translated as CAWTPLGGGYTF.

V gene TRBV5-6 combines with J gene TRBJ1-3; D call uncertain. Germline CDR1 reads SGHDT; CDR2 reads YYEEEE. The length of the CDR3 is 15 residues. V was cut by 4 bases and J by 0 bases, with 11 bases left in between. This CDR3 reads CASSPVGFSGNTIYF. The CDR3 DNA is TGTGCCAGCAGCCCCGTCGGTTTCTCTGGAAACACCATATATTTT. Supplemented by reference TRBV5-6 and TRBJ1-3, the full variable domain reads DAGVTQSPTHLIKTRGQQVTLRCSPKSGHDTVSWYQQALGQGPQFIFQYYEEEERQRGNFPDRFSGHQFPNYSSELNVNALLLGDSALYLCASSPVGFSGNTIYFGEGSWLTVV.

J is TRBJ1-5 and V is TRBV2; 12 positions agree with TRBD1. This CDR3 spans 15 amino acids. V gave up 6 bases and J gave up 6 bases; unmatched junction bases: 6. Germline V gene data show CDR1 as SNHLY and CDR2 as FYNNEI. CDR3: CASSLGQGALQPQHF. In DNA form, the CDR3 reads TGTGCCAGCAGCCTGGGACAGGGGGCACTTCAGCCCCAGCATTTT. Supplemented by reference TRBV2 and TRBJ1-5, the full variable domain reads EPEVTQTPSHQVTQMGQEVILRCVPISNHLYFYWYRQILGQKVEFLVSFYNNEISEKSEIFDDQFSVERPDGSNFTLKIRSTKLEDSAMYFCASSLGQGALQPQHFGDGTRLSIL.

The chain couples TRBV5-1 to TRBJ1-5; no firm D call. The CDR3 is 13 residues long. V lost 0 bases and J 0 bases, leaving 1 base between the germline ends. CDR1 and CDR2 (germline): SGHRS, YFSETQ. CDR3 coding DNA: TGCGCCAGCAGCTTGGATAGCAATCAGCCCCAGCATTTT. This translates into CASSLDSNQPQHF.

The rearrangement links TRBV19 to TRBJ2-3; 15 nucleotides align to TRBD2. Unmatched junction bases numbered 8, after V lost 4 bases and J lost 3 bases. The CDR3 extends over 18 amino acids. CDR1 is LNHDA and CDR2 is SQIVND in the germline V gene (reference sequence). This chain's CDR3 is CASSTHSGLAGGTDTQYF. In DNA, the CDR3 is TGTGCCAGTAGTACACATTCTGGACTAGCGGGAGGGACAGATACGCAGTATTTT.

About this clone itself: Other DNA sequences in this sample translate to the same CDR3. This chain links TRBV7-2 with TRBJ2-3; no reliable D call. V was cut by 5 bases and J by 0 bases, with 6 bases left in between. CDR1 is SGHTA, CDR2 FQGNSA, per germline. The CDR3 totals 13 residues. DNA of the CDR3: TGTGCCAGCAGCCTGGGGAGCACAGATACGCAGTATTTT. Translated: CASSLGSTDTQYF.

The chain carries TRBV6-6 and TRBJ1-5, with 7 bases aligning to TRBD1. Trimming removed 0 bases from V and 5 bases from J; junction bases left unmatched: 4. This CDR3 has 15 amino acids. Germline V gene data show CDR1 as MNHNY and CDR2 as SVGAGI (reference sequence). CDR3 DNA: TGTGCCAGCAGTTACTCAGGGGGCTTCGATCAGCCCCAGCATTTT. It specifies CASSYSGGFDQPQHF.

The chain employs TRBV5-1 and TRBJ1-1, with TRBD1 identical over 9 bases. The germline V gene has CDR1 SGHRS and CDR2 YFSETQ. The length of the CDR3 is 14 residues. Trimming at V came to 4 bases and at J to 6 bases, leaving 7 bases not matched to a gene. The CDR3 DNA is TGCGCCAGCAGCGAGGGACAGGGTGACGCTGAAGCTTTCTTT. Its translation: CASSEGQGDAEAFF. The full variable domain, with the rest looked up from reference TRBV5-1 and TRBJ1-1, is KAGVTQTPRYLIKTRGQQVTLSCSPISGHRSVSWYQQTPGQGLQFLFEYFSETQRNKGNFPGRFSGRQFSNSRSEMNVSTLELGDSALYLCASSEGQGDAEAFFGQGTRLTVV.